The 13 T cell receptor beta chains presented below share a single source sample, sequenced in a study of regulatory T cells in long-lasting Graves disease. Time point of the sample: newly diagnosed GD, antithyroid drugs for less than 3 months. PBMC-extracted RNA yielded the TCR library. In building TCR beta libraries, iRepertoire HTBI primers were used together with Arm-PCR of CDR3 regions. TCRdb passed the multiplex PCR reads through MiXCR, listing each CDR3 protein once. The data show 540,000 or so distinct CDR3 sequences, with roughly 14% seen just once and over 7.5% held by the top ten. The same sample was also used in a study of T cells in Graves' hyperthyroidism and ophthalmopathy.

Sequences were derived from peripheral blood mononuclear cells (PBMCs), sampled at new diagnosis, from a patient treated with antithyroid drugs. These receptors were collected from a young man with Graves disease.

This clonotype came up many times. CDR3 nucleotide sequence: TGCGCCAGCAGTTACAGGACAGGGGAAAATGAGCAGTTCTTC. Its translation is CASSYRTGENEQFF. V is TRBV10-1 and J is TRBJ2-1; the match to TRBD1 covers 9 bases. The CDR3 totals 14 residues. J was trimmed by 7 bases and V by 5 bases; bases with no gene match: 6. Germline values: CDR1 WNHNN, CDR2 SYGVQD (reference sequence).

The chain has TRBV4-1 and TRBJ2-7; 7 nucleotides match TRBD2. From germline, CDR1 is MGHRA and CDR2 YSYEKL. J gave up 4 bases and V 3 bases, and 9 bases lay outside the gene matches. This CDR3 contains 15 residues. The CDR3 sequence is CASSQIAGVGYEQYF. CDR3 nucleotide sequence: TGCGCCAGCAGCCAGATAGCGGGCGTGGGATACGAGCAGTACTTC.

Ten or more counts support this clonotype. The rearrangement uses TRBV12-3 or TRBV12-4 and TRBJ2-2; D may correspond to TRBD1 or TRBD2 (6 bases each). The CDR3 is 15 amino acids. Between the trimmed V and J ends, which lost 2 bases and 6 bases, there was a span of 13 bases. Here the CDR3 reads CASSLRGASAGELFF. The CDR3 region has the DNA TGTGCCAGCAGTTTAAGGGGGGCTAGCGCCGGGGAGCTGTTTTTT.

The chain couples TRBV11-2 to TRBJ2-2; D gene uncertain. The germline V gene has CDR1 SGHAT and CDR2 FQNNGV. The CDR3 is 16 residues long. V was shortened by 3 bases and J by 6 bases, with 17 bases between the two germline ends. DNA for the CDR3: TGTGCCAGCAGCTTGATTGGAATTAGGGTCCCCGGGGAGCTGTTTTTT. It translates to CASSLIGIRVPGELFF.

This clonotype appeared once. A single base separates this from a much larger clone, so it may be a read error. The chain links TRBV20-1 to TRBJ2-7, with D tentatively TRBD2 (6 bases). Germline V gene data show CDR1 as DFQATT and CDR2 as SNEGSKA (reference sequence). This CDR3 has 14 residues. The ends were cut back, 3 bases at V and 6 bases at J, with 18 bases in the middle. DNA of the CDR3: TGCAGTGCTAGGGTTAGCGGTAGTATCTTCGAGCAGTACTTC. Translating it yields CSARVSGSIFEQYF.

This clonotype came up many times. At one end the junction does not follow the germline gene, possibly because of a read error. V is TRBV7-9 and J is TRBJ2-3; D ambiguous. CDR3 size: 16 residues. Germline CDR1 and CDR2: SEHNR and FQNEAQ (reference sequence). CDR3 DNA: TGTGCTAGCAGCCCCTCCCCCGGCTATTCGGCAGATACGCAGTATTTT. As protein: CASSPSPGYSADTQYF.

This clonotype was counted many times. The chain carries TRBV7-9 and TRBJ1-1, with D possibly TRBD1 on 6 matching bases. V lost 8 bases, J lost 5 bases, and 21 bases lay in between. This CDR3 contains 15 residues. Germline CDR1 is SEHNR and CDR2 is FQNEAQ (reference sequence). CDR3 region: CASPLEGGGATEAFF. In nucleotides, the CDR3 is TGTGCCAGCCCTCTCGAGGGGGGGGGAGCTACTGAAGCTTTCTTT. The whole variable domain, remainder taken from reference TRBV7-9 and TRBJ1-1, is DTGVSQNPRHKITKRGQNVTFRCDPISEHNRLYWYRQTLGQGPEFLTYFQNEAQLEKSRLLSDRFSAERPKGSFSTLEIQRTEQGDSAMYLCASPLEGGGATEAFFGQGTRLTVV.

This clonotype came up a few times. In DNA, the CDR3 is TGCGCCAGCAATAGGGAGGTTATAACCGGGGAGCTGTTTTTT. As protein: CASNREVITGELFF. This rearrangement joins TRBV10-2 to TRBJ2-2; tentatively, D is TRBD2 (6 bases). V was pared by 7 bases and J by 5 bases, with 14 bases between. Germline CDR1 reads WSHSY; CDR2 reads SAAADI. The CDR3 totals 14 residues.

This clonotype has ten or more counts. The genes are TRBV7-3 and TRBJ2-2; a possible D gene is TRBD1 (6 bases). The CDR3 is 14 residues long. Germline V gene data show CDR1 as SGHTA and CDR2 as FQGTGA. The germline V and J ends were trimmed by 4 bases and 6 bases, with 12 bases remaining between them. The CDR3 DNA reads TGTGCCAGCAGCTACGGTGGGGGCCCCGGGGAGCTGTTTTTT. Translation gives CASSYGGGPGELFF.

The chain uses TRBV5-6 and TRBJ1-6; tentatively, D is TRBD1 (6 bases). The germline gives CDR1 SGHDT, CDR2 YYEEEE. CDR3 size: 16 residues. Trimming took off 1 base at V and 10 bases at J, with 18 bases between the two ends. CDR3 nucleotides: TGTGCCAGCAGCTTGCGCGAGGGGGGAGGTGGATCACCCCTCCACTTT. It codes for CASSLREGGGGSPLHF.

This clonotype has at least ten counts. The chain links TRBV25-1 to TRBJ1-5; 7 bases fit TRBD1. Germline V gene lookup returns CDR1 MGHDK and CDR2 SYGVNS. The CDR3 runs to 15 residues. The V and J ends lost 4 bases and 7 bases, in that order; junction bases with no gene match: 10. CDR3 sequence: CASSGAGQVGQPQHF. The CDR3 DNA follows: TGTGCCAGCAGTGGGGCAGGACAGGTAGGACAGCCCCAGCATTTT.

Ten or more counts support this clonotype. The genes are TRBV6-1 and TRBJ2-5; 12 bases fit TRBD1. J lost 5 bases, V lost 9 bases, and 10 bases had no gene match. The length of the CDR3 is 15 residues. Germline V CDR1 and CDR2: MNHNS, SASEGT. CDR3 sequence (DNA): TGTGCCAGTGCCACCGGGACAGGGGGCCCGGAGACCCAGTACTTC. It specifies CASATGTGGPETQYF.

The chain uses TRBV25-1 and TRBJ1-4; unclear D gene. V gave up 3 bases and J gave up 5 bases, with 13 bases separating them. CDR3 length equals 15 residues. Germline V gene sequence: CDR1 MGHDK, CDR2 SYGVNS. The CDR3 here is CASSDPGRKNEKLFF. CDR3 nucleotide sequence: TGTGCCAGCAGTGACCCCGGACGGAAGAATGAAAAACTGTTTTTT.